The 27 T cell receptor beta chains below all came from one sample that was sequenced in a study of blood T cells in healthy people across ages. Using a J-beta primer mix together with a sample-barcoded 5' primer, a second PCR was run for roughly 6 to 12 cycles. TCRdb re-called the 5' RACE reads with MiXCR, one entry per CDR3 protein. The data show 1.8 million or so distinct CDR3 sequences, roughly 43% seen once. Input material: blood. These receptors were taken from a human donor in good health.

A single count supports this clonotype. The chain links TRBV5-1 to TRBJ2-7; 7 bases agree with TRBD1. The CDR3 covers 15 residues. Germline CDR1 and CDR2: SGHRS and YFSETQ. Trimming at V came to 4 bases and at J to 0 bases, leaving 7 bases not matched to a gene. In DNA, the CDR3 is TGCGCCAGCAGCCAGACAGGGCCAAGCTCCTACGAGCAGTACTTC. It specifies CASSQTGPSSYEQYF.

V and J are TRBV9 and TRBJ2-1, with 8 bases identical to TRBD1. V was clipped by 0 bases and J by 4 bases; unmatched bases: 3. CDR3 length: 15 amino acids. In germline, CDR1 is SGDLS, CDR2 YYNGEE. CDR3 residues: CASSVVGDRYNEQFF. CDR3 DNA sequence: TGTGCCAGCAGCGTAGTCGGGGACAGGTACAATGAGCAGTTCTTC.

V and J are TRBV5-1 and TRBJ2-7, with D perhaps matching TRBD1 or TRBD2 (7 bases each). The CDR3 is made up of 14 amino acids. Looked up from germline, CDR1 is SGHRS and CDR2 is YFSETQ. Trimming removed 5 bases from V and 5 bases from J, with 17 bases in between. The CDR3 region has the DNA TGCGCCAGCAGTTACCAACAGGGGAGGGACGAGCAGTACTTC. Translation gives CASSYQQGRDEQYF.

The V gene is TRBV10-3, the J gene TRBJ2-7, with D uncertain. Trimming removed 7 bases at V and 3 bases at J, with 10 bases between. Germline V gene lookup returns CDR1 ENHRY and CDR2 SYGVKD. The CDR3 extends over 12 amino acids. This CDR3 is CAIKLDNYEQYF. CDR3 DNA: TGTGCCATCAAGCTTGACAACTACGAGCAGTACTTC.

Comments on this clonotype: A much larger clonotype is one base distant, so this may be a read error. CDR3: CAGSLTGNSGANVLTF. The CDR3 nucleotides are TGCGCCGGCAGCTTAACAGGGAACTCTGGGGCCAACGTCCTGACTTTC. The V call is TRBV5-1, the J call TRBJ2-6; perhaps TRBD1 as D (6 bases). This CDR3 is built from 16 residues. Germline V gene sequence: CDR1 SGHRS, CDR2 YFSETQ. The variable domain in full, completed from reference TRBV5-1 and TRBJ2-6, reads KAGVTQTPRYLIKTRGQQVTLSCSPISGHRSVSWYQQTPGQGLQFLFEYFSETQRNKGNFPGRFSGRQFSNSRSEMNVSTLELGDSALYLCAGSLTGNSGANVLTFGAGSRLTVL.

V is TRBV20-1 and J is TRBJ2-3, with TRBD2 matching 8 bases. J was trimmed by 4 bases and V by 4 bases; bases with no gene match: 7. Germline CDR1 is DFQATT and CDR2 is SNEGSKA (reference sequence). The CDR3 has 14 residues. The CDR3 DNA reads as TGCAGTGCTATGCTAAGCGGGGGCCCAGATACGCAGTATTTT. This translates into CSAMLSGGPDTQYF.

This clonotype was detected only a few times. The CDR3 nucleotides are TGTGCCAGCAGCTTTTGGGGACTAGCGGGGGGAGGTGAGCAGTTCTTC. It is translated as CASSFWGLAGGGEQFF. The chain employs TRBV11-2 and TRBJ2-1, with 15 bases fitting TRBD2. The CDR3 runs 16 residues. The germline CDR1 and CDR2 sequences are SGHAT and FQNNGV. Trimming cost V 3 bases and J 9 bases; bases outside gene matches: 6.

This clonotype has only a few counts. The V gene is TRBV7-6, the J gene TRBJ2-1; D might be TRBD1 (5 bases). From germline, CDR1 is SGHVS and CDR2 FNYEAQ. The V end was cut by 1 base, the J end by 0 bases, with 10 bases between. This CDR3 contains 16 residues. CDR3 region: CASSLETASSYNEQFF. The CDR3 DNA sequence: TGTGCCAGCAGCTTAGAGACAGCTAGCTCCTACAATGAGCAGTTCTTC.

This clonotype was seen a single time. V gene TRBV15 combines with J gene TRBJ2-1; D unresolved. CDR1 is LNHNV, CDR2 YYDKDF, per germline (reference sequence). CDR3 length: 13 amino acids. Trimming removed 3 bases at V and 5 bases at J, with 8 bases between. The CDR3 bases are TGTGCCACCAGCAGGAATCTGGACAATGAGCAGTTCTTC. Translated: CATSRNLDNEQFF. Variable domain in full (rest from reference TRBV15 and TRBJ2-1): DAMVIQNPRYQVTQFGKPVTLSCSQTLNHNVMYWYQQKSSQAPKLLFHYYDKDFNNEADTPDNFQSRRPNTSFCFLDIRSPGLGDTAMYLCATSRNLDNEQFFGPGTRLTVL.

This rearrangement joins TRBV7-2 to TRBJ1-2; TRBD1 aligns across 8 bases. This CDR3 comprises 15 residues. CDR1 and CDR2 from the germline V gene are SGHTA and FQGNSA. Losses at the gene ends were 4 bases for V and 5 bases for J; bases not matched to a gene: 9. CDR3 protein: CASSSSGQGPYGYTF. CDR3 DNA sequence: TGTGCCAGCAGCTCCTCTGGACAGGGCCCTTATGGCTACACCTTC.

The chain uses TRBV28 and TRBJ2-4, with no clear D. The CDR3 is made up of 15 amino acids. CDR1 and CDR2 (germline): MDHEN, SYDVKM. The V end lost 1 base, the J end lost 0 bases, and 7 bases lay between the germline ends. The DNA of the CDR3 is TGTGCCAGCAGTTTATTGAACGGAGCCAAAAACATTCAGTACTTC. Its protein is CASSLLNGAKNIQYF.

The sample holds a few counts of this clonotype. The rearrangement joins TRBV6-1 to TRBJ2-7, with 9 positions matching TRBD1. This CDR3 region has 13 residues. The V and J ends lost 8 bases and 3 bases, in that order; junction bases with no gene match: 5. Germline V gives CDR1 MNHNS, CDR2 SASEGT. CDR3 nucleotide sequence: TGTGCCAGCGGCGACAGGGGGGTCTACGAGCAGTACTTC. It is translated as CASGDRGVYEQYF.

The rearrangement links TRBV5-4 to TRBJ2-7; D possibly matches TRBD1 or TRBD2 (6 bases each). V gave up 4 bases and J gave up 3 bases, with 14 bases separating them. This CDR3 has 14 residues. Germline V gene data show CDR1 as SGHNT and CDR2 as YYREEE (reference sequence). CDR3 sequence reads: CASSPGDTNYEQYF. CDR3 nucleotide sequence: TGTGCCAGCAGCCCGGGGGACACGAACTACGAGCAGTACTTC.

This clonotype was recorded a few times. The chain links TRBV7-2 to TRBJ2-1; a possible D gene is TRBD2 (7 bases). CDR1 and CDR2 (germline): SGHTA, FQGNSA. V lost 5 bases to trimming and J lost 1 base, with 24 bases between them. This CDR3 has 19 amino acids. The CDR3 sequence: CASSPRGGGAGLSYNEQFF. The CDR3, as DNA: TGTGCCAGCAGCCCGAGAGGGGGGGGCGCGGGGTTGTCCTACAATGAGCAGTTCTTC.

This rearrangement joins TRBV7-9 to TRBJ2-7; tentative D call: TRBD1 (6 bases). Germline V gene data show CDR1 as SEHNR and CDR2 as FQNEAQ (reference sequence). V lost 5 bases, J lost 4 bases, and 24 bases lay in between. The CDR3 has 17 amino acids. The CDR3 loop reads CASSQGFRTDNIYEQYF. The CDR3 DNA reads TGTGCCAGCAGCCAAGGATTTCGGACAGATAATATTTACGAGCAGTACTTC.

In its sample, this clonotype was seen a few times. The chain has TRBV7-3 and TRBJ2-1; D is uncertain. Germline V CDR1 and CDR2: SGHTA, FQGTGA. The V end lost 3 bases, the J end lost 10 bases, and 7 bases lay between the germline ends. The CDR3 sequence is 11 residues long. The CDR3 spells CASSFGEEQFF. CDR3 sequence (DNA): TGTGCCAGCAGCTTCGGCGAGGAGCAGTTCTTC.

The chain uses TRBV9 and TRBJ2-4; 11 positions agree with TRBD1. CDR1 and CDR2 (germline): SGDLS, YYNGEE. The CDR3 totals 14 residues. J lost 8 bases, V lost 4 bases, and 5 bases had no gene match. CDR3 loop: CASSPRGQGDIQYF. CDR3 DNA: TGTGCCAGCAGCCCGAGGGGACAGGGGGACATTCAGTACTTC.

The V call is TRBV29-1, the J call TRBJ1-1; D might be TRBD1 (6 bases). The CDR3 totals 14 residues. Deletions cut 4 bases from V and 0 bases from J, with 12 bases between. Germline loops: CDR1 SQVTM, CDR2 ANQGSEA. The CDR3 coding sequence is TGCAGCGTTGCTTCCCAGGGGATGAACACTGAAGCTTTCTTT. Protein: CSVASQGMNTEAFF.

In its sample, this clonotype was seen a few times. An end of the junction differs from the germline gene, which may be a read error. The rearrangement joins TRBV20-1 to TRBJ2-6, with TRBD1 matching over 10 bases. Germline lookup yields CDR1 DFQATT and CDR2 SNEGSKA (reference sequence). This CDR3 is 18 amino acids long. CDR3: CSARSRDRGVNGANVLTF. CDR3 nucleotides: TGTAGTGCTAGAAGTCGGGACAGGGGTGTTAATGGGGCCAACGTCCTGACTTTC.

This clonotype was picked up one time. The chain uses TRBV5-1 and TRBJ2-5; D perhaps matches TRBD2 (6 bases). V was pared by 4 bases and J by 5 bases, with 12 bases between. The CDR3 runs to 13 residues. Germline values: CDR1 SGHRS, CDR2 YFSETQ. The CDR3 is CASSASSDETQYF. The DNA of the CDR3 is TGCGCCAGCAGCGCCTCTAGCGATGAGACCCAGTACTTC.

The chain links TRBV11-3 to TRBJ2-1; TRBD2 aligns across 8 bases. This CDR3 is 17 amino acids long. Germline-derived CDR1 and CDR2 are SGHNT and YENEEA. V lost 5 bases to trimming and J lost 1 base; unmatched junction nucleotides: 10. CDR3 protein: CASSPGTGTRSYNEQFF. The DNA of the CDR3 is TGTGCCAGCAGCCCCGGGACCGGGACTAGGTCCTACAATGAGCAGTTCTTC.

In this sample, this clonotype turned up a few times. This chain joins TRBV25-1 and TRBJ1-2; D ambiguous. In germline, CDR1 is MGHDK, CDR2 SYGVNS. The CDR3 has 14 residues. V dropped 4 bases and J dropped 7 bases, with 16 bases sitting between them. The chain's CDR3 is CASSGDALRGGYTF. The DNA of the CDR3 is TGTGCCAGCAGTGGGGATGCACTCAGAGGTGGCTACACCTTC.

V is TRBV28 and J is TRBJ2-4, with D hard to call. Germline lookup yields CDR1 MDHEN and CDR2 SYDVKM. This CDR3 is 17 amino acids long. V shed 3 bases and J shed 15 bases, with 30 bases lying between them. CDR3 loop: CASSFGALGSQTRWRYF. The CDR3 DNA is TGTGCCAGCAGTTTCGGTGCCCTGGGGTCGCAGACCCGGTGGCGGTACTTC. Filled out from reference TRBV28 and TRBJ2-4, the complete variable domain reads DVKVTQSSRYLVKRTGEKVFLECVQDMDHENMFWYRQDPGLGLRLIYFSYDVKMKEKGDIPEGYSVSREKKERFSLILESASTNQTSMYLCASSFGALGSQTRWRYFGAGTRLSVL.

This clonotype was counted between two and nine times. J is TRBJ2-1 and V is TRBV9; 11 nucleotides match TRBD2. CDR3 length equals 15 residues. CDR1 and CDR2 (germline): SGDLS, YYNGEE. V lost 4 bases and J lost 8; bases outside the gene matches: 8. CDR3 coding DNA: TGTGCCAGCAGCTACGGGGGGACTAGCGGCTATGAGCAGTTCTTC. Translated: CASSYGGTSGYEQFF.

This chain uses TRBV5-1 with TRBJ2-4, with TRBD2 as a possible D gene (6 bases). The DNA end lines up better with TRBJ2-7; the J call may be wrong. There are 14 residues in the CDR3. Germline-derived CDR1 and CDR2 are SGHRS and YFSETQ. The CDR3 spells CASTGGASTYEQYF. CDR3 nucleotides: TGCGCCAGCACCGGAGGGGCTTCGACCTACGAGCAGTACTTC.

This chain joins TRBV14 and TRBJ1-2; 8 bases map to TRBD1. In germline, CDR1 is SGHDN, CDR2 FVKESK. The CDR3 extends over 15 amino acids. V was pared by 4 bases and J by 5 bases, with 9 bases of the junction left unmatched. The CDR3 DNA sequence: TGTGCCAGCAGCCCTCGGACAGGGCTACCTTATGGCTACACCTTC. This gives the protein CASSPRTGLPYGYTF.

This clonotype has only a few counts. V is TRBV15 and J is TRBJ1-5, with 8 nucleotides matching TRBD1. After removal of 5 bases from V and 6 bases from J, the junction contained 12 bases not matched to a gene. The CDR3 sequence is 16 residues long. The V gene's germline CDR1 is LNHNV and CDR2 YYDKDF (reference sequence). CDR3 sequence: CATSSLDREFGQPQHF. The CDR3 DNA reads TGTGCCACCAGCTCACTGGACAGGGAGTTTGGTCAGCCCCAGCATTTT.